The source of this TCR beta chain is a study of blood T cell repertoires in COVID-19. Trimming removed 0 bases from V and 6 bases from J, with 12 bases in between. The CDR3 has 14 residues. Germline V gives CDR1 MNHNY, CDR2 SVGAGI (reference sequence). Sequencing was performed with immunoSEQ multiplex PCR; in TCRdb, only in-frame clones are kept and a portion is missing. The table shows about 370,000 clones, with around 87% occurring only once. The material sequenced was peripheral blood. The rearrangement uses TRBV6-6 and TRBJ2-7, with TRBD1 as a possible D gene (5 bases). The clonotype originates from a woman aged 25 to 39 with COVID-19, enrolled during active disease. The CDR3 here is CASSYSRGLGEQYF. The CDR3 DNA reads TGTGCCAGCAGTTACTCTAGGGGTTTGGGCGAGCAGTACTTC.